This T cell receptor beta chain stems from a study of cytomegalovirus exposure and HLA in healthy donors. The study's findings and limits: It was approximately 170 TCR beta chains that were listed as cytomegalovirus-associated.

13 Jbeta primers and 60 Vbeta primers were used for the PCR. The protocol was immunoSEQ multiplex PCR, while the TCRdb copy is restricted to in-frame clones and leaves out a portion. The sample holds over 250,000 clones, roughly two thirds seen once. This CDR3 has 16 residues. In germline, CDR1 is SGHNT, CDR2 YYREEE (reference sequence). Unmatched junction bases numbered 11, after V lost 4 bases and J lost 6 bases. About this clone itself: Its cognate antigen is unknown. Other nucleotide sequences from this sample produce the same CDR3.

This chain links TRBV5-4 with TRBJ1-1, with 11 positions matching TRBD1. This receptor was taken from a female donor in good health and CMV-seronegative. Sequencing used PBMCs. Here the CDR3 reads CASSPGQGGQEAEAFF. The DNA of the CDR3 is TGTGCCAGCAGCCCGGGACAGGGGGGTCAGGAGGCTGAAGCTTTCTTT.